The 5 T cell receptor beta chains listed next were all sequenced from one sample in a study of cytomegalovirus exposure and HLA in healthy donors. PCR amplification relied on 60 Vbeta primers (plus 13 Jbeta primers). Sequencing was performed with immunoSEQ multiplex PCR; in TCRdb, only in-frame clones are kept and a portion is missing. The sample shows some 200,000 clones, and 6.5% sits with its ten largest clones. The sample comprised PBMCs. These receptors were collected from a man aged 30-40 years in good health and CMV-seronegative.

The V and J genes are TRBV2 and TRBJ1-6, with unresolved D. The V gene lost 7 bases and the J gene lost 0 bases, with 10 bases spanning the gap. The CDR3 contains 15 residues. Germline assignment: CDR1 SNHLY and CDR2 FYNNEI. Here the CDR3 DNA reads TGTGCCAGCAAGGTCGGGAGCTCCTATAATTCACCCCTCCACTTT. Residues: CASKVGSSYNSPLHF.

The V and J genes are TRBV7-8 and TRBJ1-6; 10 bases are shared with TRBD1. The germline V gene encodes CDR1 SGHVS and CDR2 FQNEAQ. Unmatched junction bases numbered 13, after V lost 3 bases and J lost 8 bases. The CDR3 extends over 18 amino acids. Here the CDR3 DNA reads TGTGCCAGCAGCTTGACAGGGGGCTTCTTTAGTTTTGATTCACCCCTCCACTTT. Translation: CASSLTGGFFSFDSPLHF.

The chain combines TRBV6-5 with TRBJ2-7; 8 nucleotides align to TRBD2. The V gene's germline CDR1 is MNHEY and CDR2 SVGAGI. After removal of 2 bases from V and 10 bases from J, the junction contained 10 bases not matched to a gene. This CDR3 contains 14 residues. CDR3 coding DNA: TGTGCCAGCAGTTACGGTTGGACTAGCCCAGAACAGTACTTC. As protein: CASSYGWTSPEQYF.

The V gene is TRBV7-3, the J gene TRBJ2-7, with a possible D match to TRBD1 (6 bases). Germline CDR1 reads SGHTA; CDR2 reads FQGTGA. V was clipped by 5 bases and J by 0 bases, with 11 bases between them. The CDR3 totals 14 residues. The CDR3 bases are TGTGCCAGCAGCCCCGGACAGCCCTCCTACGAGCAGTACTTC. Its translation is CASSPGQPSYEQYF. Looking up the rest from reference TRBV7-3 and TRBJ2-7 gives the full variable domain: GAGVSQTPSNKVTEKGKYVELRCDPISGHTALYWYRQSLGQGPEFLIYFQGTGAADDSGLPNDRFFAVRPEGSVSTLKIQRTERGDSAVYLCASSPGQPSYEQYFGPGTRLTVT.

This chain uses TRBV7-2 with TRBJ1-6; D is undetermined. Germline V gene data show CDR1 as SGHTA and CDR2 as FQGNSA. CDR3 length: 15 residues. Trimming took 3 bases from V and 7 from J, leaving 13 bases between them. The CDR3 loop is CASSFGSRGNSPLHF. CDR3 in DNA: TGTGCCAGCAGCTTCGGGTCGCGAGGAAATTCACCCCTCCACTTT.